This is a list of T cell receptor beta chains from one sample in a study of vaccination and CD4 T cells after COVID-19. The antigens of these receptors remain unknown. One entry per CDR3 protein results from TCRdb running MiXCR on the PCR reads. Here the sample spans more than 15,000 distinct CDR3 sequences, about 45% being singletons. Sequencing was performed on cultured CD4+ T cells from blood. These receptors were collected from a human donor with COVID-19. The CDR3 runs from the conserved cysteine through the conserved F or W. D genes are given only for firm matches. Rows may omit the clone size; those that give it use once, few, many or a size class.

D,J,V,size,CDR3,DNA
TRBD2,TRBJ2-3,TRBV5-4,-,CASKSGGAAADTQYF,TGTGCCAGCAAGAGCGGGGGGGCCGCGGCAGATACGCAGTATTTT
-,TRBJ1-5,TRBV6-1,few,CASRSGDSNQPQHF,TGTGCCAGCCGGTCCGGGGATAGCAATCAGCCCCAGCATTTT
TRBD1,TRBJ2-1,TRBV15,few,CATSGMDRSFNEQFF,TGTGCCACCAGCGGGATGGACAGGTCTTTTAATGAGCAGTTCTTC
TRBD1,TRBJ2-5,TRBV5-1,-,CASSRDSVIQETQYF,TGCGCCAGCAGCAGGGACAGCGTAATCCAAGAGACCCAGTACTTC
-,TRBJ2-5,TRBV12-3/TRBV12-4,-,CASSLALETQYF,TGTGCCAGCAGTTTAGCGCTCGAGACCCAGTACTTC
TRBD2,TRBJ2-5,TRBV7-2,-,CASSLQSSGGARETQYF,TGTGCCAGCAGCTTACAGAGTAGCGGGGGGGCGCGGGAGACCCAGTACTTC
TRBD2,TRBJ2-2,TRBV20-1,few,CSAYVAGGPGTGELFF,TGCAGTGCGTACGTGGCGGGGGGGCCGGGAACCGGGGAGCTGTTTTTT
-,TRBJ1-6,TRBV7-2,-,CASSLAGQKSSYNSPLHF,TGTGCCAGCAGCTTAGCGGGACAAAAGAGCTCCTATAATTCACCCCTCCACTTT
-,TRBJ1-1,TRBV19,-,CASSNELDTEAFF,TGTGCCAGTAGTAACGAGCTGGACACTGAAGCTTTCTTT
-,TRBJ2-2,TRBV7-9,-,CASSFGGNTGELFF,TGTGCCAGCAGCTTTGGGGGAAACACCGGGGAGCTGTTTTTT
-,TRBJ2-3,TRBV21-1,-,CASSKTSGGTDTQYF,TGTGCCAGCAGCAAAACTAGCGGGGGCACAGATACGCAGTATTTT